One sample yielded the 7 T cell receptor beta chains listed below, sequenced in a study of cytomegalovirus exposure and HLA in healthy donors. Sequencing was performed with immunoSEQ multiplex PCR; in TCRdb, only in-frame clones are kept and a portion is missing. Of about 130,000 clones in the sample, over 90% were seen once. Sequencing input: PBMCs. Receptors originate from a man aged 18 to 30 in good health and CMV-seropositive.

The J gene is TRBJ1-5, the V gene TRBV15; TRBD1 is a possible D gene (6 bases). With 4 bases removed from V and 0 bases from J, the gap between germline ends came to 16 bases. Germline V gene sequence: CDR1 LNHNV, CDR2 YYDKDF (reference sequence). CDR3 length equals 17 residues. CDR3 region: CATSNFGGAASNQPQHF. As DNA, the CDR3 is TGTGCCACCAGCAACTTTGGGGGGGCGGCTAGCAATCAGCCCCAGCATTTT. Complete variable domain (other parts from reference TRBV15 and TRBJ1-5): DAMVIQNPRYQVTQFGKPVTLSCSQTLNHNVMYWYQQKSSQAPKLLFHYYDKDFNNEADTPDNFQSRRPNTSFCFLDIRSPGLGDTAMYLCATSNFGGAASNQPQHFGDGTRLSIL.

J is TRBJ2-5 and V is TRBV27; D is undetermined. This CDR3 region has 16 residues. Per germline, CDR1 MNHEY and CDR2 SMNVEV (reference sequence). V was shortened by 1 base and J by 4 bases, with 16 bases between the two germline ends. CDR3 nucleotides: TGTGCCAGCAGTTTATATCCGGGTGACCCCCCAGAGACCCAGTACTTC. Translating it yields CASSLYPGDPPETQYF.

V and J are TRBV10-3 and TRBJ1-1; TRBD1 aligns across 8 bases. With 6 bases clipped from V and 0 bases from J, the junction kept 3 bases outside the gene matches. Germline V gene sequence: CDR1 ENHRY, CDR2 SYGVKD. The CDR3 runs 14 residues. The CDR3, as DNA: TGTGCCATCAGCGGGGACAGGATGAACACTGAAGCTTTCTTT. Translation: CAISGDRMNTEAFF.

This chain connects TRBV4-1 to TRBJ2-5; D might be TRBD2 (5 bases). This CDR3 spans 14 amino acids. Germline CDR1 MGHRA, CDR2 YSYEKL. The ends were cut back, 4 bases at V and 5 bases at J, with 14 bases in the middle. CDR3 in amino acids: CASSPTASGETQYF. CDR3 in DNA: TGCGCCAGCAGCCCTACCGCATCGGGGGAGACCCAGTACTTC.

The rearrangement joins TRBV27 to TRBJ1-2, with a possible D match to TRBD1 (6 bases). The CDR3 runs to 14 residues. Germline V gives CDR1 MNHEY, CDR2 SMNVEV (reference sequence). V lost 1 base and J 5 bases, leaving 11 bases between the germline ends. This CDR3 is CASSLFGGNYGYTF. The CDR3 DNA reads TGTGCCAGCAGTTTATTTGGGGGCAATTATGGCTACACCTTC.

The J gene is TRBJ1-1, the V gene TRBV7-9; 7 nucleotides line up with TRBD1. CDR1 is SEHNR, CDR2 FQNEAQ, per germline (reference sequence). V lost 2 bases to trimming and J lost 1 base; unmatched junction nucleotides: 1. The CDR3 runs 14 residues. CDR3 protein: CASSLWDRNTEAFF. The CDR3 bases are TGTGCCAGCAGCTTATGGGACAGGAACACTGAAGCTTTCTTT.

The chain is built from TRBV19 and TRBJ2-7; no clear D. With 4 bases removed from V and 4 bases from J, the gap between germline ends came to 20 bases. Germline CDR1 reads LNHDA; CDR2 reads SQIVND (reference sequence). This CDR3 has 16 amino acids. CDR3 sequence: CASSRFYANWAYEQYF. Written as DNA, the CDR3 is TGTGCCAGTAGTAGATTTTACGCGAACTGGGCTTACGAGCAGTACTTC.